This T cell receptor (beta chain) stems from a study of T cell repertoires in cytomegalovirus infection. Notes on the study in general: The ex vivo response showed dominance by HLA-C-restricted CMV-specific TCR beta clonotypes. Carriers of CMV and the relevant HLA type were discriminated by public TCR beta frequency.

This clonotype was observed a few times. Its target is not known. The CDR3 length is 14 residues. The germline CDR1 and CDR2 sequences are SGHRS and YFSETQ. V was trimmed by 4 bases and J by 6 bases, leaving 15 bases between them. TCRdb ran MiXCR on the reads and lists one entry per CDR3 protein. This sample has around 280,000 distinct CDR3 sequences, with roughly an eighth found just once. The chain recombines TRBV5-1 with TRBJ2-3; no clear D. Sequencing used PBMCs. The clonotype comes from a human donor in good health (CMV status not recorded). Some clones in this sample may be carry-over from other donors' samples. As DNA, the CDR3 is TGCGCCAGCAGCCGCGCGAGATCCGGGGATACGCAGTATTTT. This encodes CASSRARSGDTQYF.